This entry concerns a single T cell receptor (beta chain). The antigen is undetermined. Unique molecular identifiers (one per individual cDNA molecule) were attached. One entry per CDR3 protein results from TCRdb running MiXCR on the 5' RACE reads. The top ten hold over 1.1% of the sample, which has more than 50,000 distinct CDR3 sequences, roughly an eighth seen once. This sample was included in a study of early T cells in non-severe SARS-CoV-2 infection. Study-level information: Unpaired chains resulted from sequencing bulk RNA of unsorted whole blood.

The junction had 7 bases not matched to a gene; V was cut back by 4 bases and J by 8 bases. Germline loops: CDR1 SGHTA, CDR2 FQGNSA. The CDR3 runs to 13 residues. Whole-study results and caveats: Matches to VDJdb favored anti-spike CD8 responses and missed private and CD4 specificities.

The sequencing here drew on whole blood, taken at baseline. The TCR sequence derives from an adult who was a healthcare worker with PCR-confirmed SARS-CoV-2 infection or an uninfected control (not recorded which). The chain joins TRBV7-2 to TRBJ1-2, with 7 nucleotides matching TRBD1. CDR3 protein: CASSWDSEGGYTF. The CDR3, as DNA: TGTGCCAGCAGCTGGGACAGCGAAGGCGGCTACACCTTC.